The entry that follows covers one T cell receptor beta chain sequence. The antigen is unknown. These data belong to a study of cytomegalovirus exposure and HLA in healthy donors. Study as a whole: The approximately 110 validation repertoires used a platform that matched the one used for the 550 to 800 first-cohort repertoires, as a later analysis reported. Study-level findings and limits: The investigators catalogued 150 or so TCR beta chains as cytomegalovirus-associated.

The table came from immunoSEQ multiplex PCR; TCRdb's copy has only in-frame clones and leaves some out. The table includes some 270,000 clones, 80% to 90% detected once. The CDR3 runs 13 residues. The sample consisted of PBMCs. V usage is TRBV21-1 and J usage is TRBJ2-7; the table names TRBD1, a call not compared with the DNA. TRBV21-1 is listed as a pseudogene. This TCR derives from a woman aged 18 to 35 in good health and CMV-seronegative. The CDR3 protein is CASSRRTGTGQYF. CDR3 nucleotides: TGTGCCAGCAGCAGACGGACAGGGACGGGGCAGTACTTC.